This T cell receptor (beta chain) is from a study of beta chain features in type 1 diabetes. Trimming took 5 bases from V and 4 from J; bases not matched to a gene: 13. Germline V gene sequence: CDR1 SGHTA, CDR2 FQGNSA. This CDR3 has 16 amino acids. Each of the CD4+ naive, central memory, regulatory and stem cell-like memory populations was sorted via CD45RO/CCR7/CD25/CD127/CD95/CD27. The study reverse transcribed the entire isolated RNA, so it sequenced expressed TCRB transcripts. Generated by immunoSEQ multiplex PCR, the TCRdb table keeps only in-frame clones and is missing some. The sample has about 240,000 clones; around a quarter are singletons.

The receptor was derived from a man in his thirties or forties in good health. Sequenced: central memory CD4+ T cells from blood. This chain connects TRBV7-2 to TRBJ2-7; 8 positions agree with TRBD2. In nucleotides, the CDR3 is TGTGCCAGCAGCCCTTCCTCACTAGCGGAGCATTACGAGCAGTACTTC. Translating gives CASSPSSLAEHYEQYF.